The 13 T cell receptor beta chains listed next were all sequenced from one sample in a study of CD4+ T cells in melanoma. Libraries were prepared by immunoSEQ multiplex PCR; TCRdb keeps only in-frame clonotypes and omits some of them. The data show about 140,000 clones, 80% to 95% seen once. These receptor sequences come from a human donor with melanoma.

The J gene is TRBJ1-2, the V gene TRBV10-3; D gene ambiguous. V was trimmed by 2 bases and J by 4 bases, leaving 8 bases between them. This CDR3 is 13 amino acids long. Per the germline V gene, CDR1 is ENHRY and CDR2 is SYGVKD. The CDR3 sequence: CAISERTPYGYTF. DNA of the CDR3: TGTGCCATCAGTGAGCGGACTCCCTATGGCTACACCTTC.

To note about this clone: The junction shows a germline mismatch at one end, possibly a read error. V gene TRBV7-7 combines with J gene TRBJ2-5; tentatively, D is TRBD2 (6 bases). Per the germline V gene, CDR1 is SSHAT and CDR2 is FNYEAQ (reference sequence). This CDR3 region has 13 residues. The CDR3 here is CASSLGLQETQYF. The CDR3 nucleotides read TGTGCTAGCAGCTTGGGACTCCAAGAGACCCAGTACTTC. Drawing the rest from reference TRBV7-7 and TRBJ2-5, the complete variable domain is GAGVSQSPRYKVTKRGQDVTLRCDPISSHATLYWYQQALGQGPEFLTYFNYEAQPDKSGLPSDRFSAERPEGSISTLTIQRTEQRDSAMYRCASSLGLQETQYFGPGTRLLVL.

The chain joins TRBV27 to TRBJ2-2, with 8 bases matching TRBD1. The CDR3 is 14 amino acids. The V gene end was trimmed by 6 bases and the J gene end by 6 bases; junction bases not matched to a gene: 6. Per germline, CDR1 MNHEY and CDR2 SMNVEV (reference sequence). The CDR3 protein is CASRWTGTAGELFF. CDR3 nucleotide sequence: TGTGCCAGCAGGTGGACAGGGACGGCCGGGGAGCTGTTTTTT.

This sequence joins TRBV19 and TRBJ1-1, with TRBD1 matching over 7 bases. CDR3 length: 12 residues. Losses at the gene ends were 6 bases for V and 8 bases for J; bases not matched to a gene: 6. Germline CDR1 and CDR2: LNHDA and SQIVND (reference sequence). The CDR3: CASRGQVREAFF. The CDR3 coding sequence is TGTGCCAGTAGAGGACAGGTTCGGGAAGCTTTCTTT.

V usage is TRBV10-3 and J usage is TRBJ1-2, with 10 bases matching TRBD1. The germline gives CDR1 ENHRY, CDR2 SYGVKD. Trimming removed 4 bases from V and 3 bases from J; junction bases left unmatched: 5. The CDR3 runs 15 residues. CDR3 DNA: TGTGCCATCAGTGGAGACAGGGGGCGCGACTATGGCTACACCTTC. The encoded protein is CAISGDRGRDYGYTF.

CDR3 DNA: TGTGCCAGCAGCTTGGACGGGGGGAGTGTCGAGACCCAGTACTTC. Protein sequence: CASSLDGGSVETQYF. V gene TRBV5-4 combines with J gene TRBJ2-5; the match to TRBD2 covers 7 bases. V trimming: 0 bases; J trimming: 5 bases; junction bases outside the gene matches: 7. The CDR3 totals 15 residues. CDR1 is SGHNT and CDR2 is YYREEE in the germline V gene (reference sequence).

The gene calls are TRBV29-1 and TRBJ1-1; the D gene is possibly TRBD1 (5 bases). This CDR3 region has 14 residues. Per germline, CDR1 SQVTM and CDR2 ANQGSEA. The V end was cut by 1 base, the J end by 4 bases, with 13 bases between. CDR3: CSVEGQSQSTEAFF. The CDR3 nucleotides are TGCAGCGTTGAAGGACAGTCCCAGAGCACTGAAGCTTTCTTT.

The CDR3 here is CAISRTGKGYEQYF. CDR3 sequence (DNA): TGTGCCATCAGCCGGACAGGGAAGGGCTACGAGCAGTACTTC. V and J are TRBV10-3 and TRBJ2-7; TRBD1 aligns across 8 bases. This CDR3 spans 14 amino acids. CDR1 ENHRY and CDR2 SYGVKD come from the germline V gene. Germline trimming cut 6 bases from V and 3 bases from J; bases unmatched to any gene: 7.

The CDR3: CASSPGTTYGYTF. CDR3 sequence (DNA): TGTGCCAGCAGCCCCGGGACAACTTATGGCTACACCTTC. The rearrangement uses TRBV6-1 and TRBJ1-2, with TRBD1 as a possible D gene (6 bases). CDR1 MNHNS and CDR2 SASEGT come from the germline V gene. V gave up 6 bases and J gave up 5 bases, with 13 bases separating them. The CDR3 contains 13 residues.

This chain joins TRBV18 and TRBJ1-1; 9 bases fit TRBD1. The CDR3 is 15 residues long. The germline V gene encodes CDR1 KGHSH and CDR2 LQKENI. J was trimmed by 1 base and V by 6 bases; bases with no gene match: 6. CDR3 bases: TGTGCCAGCTCCCTCACGACAGGGGGGAACACTGAAGCTTTCTTT. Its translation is CASSLTTGGNTEAFF.

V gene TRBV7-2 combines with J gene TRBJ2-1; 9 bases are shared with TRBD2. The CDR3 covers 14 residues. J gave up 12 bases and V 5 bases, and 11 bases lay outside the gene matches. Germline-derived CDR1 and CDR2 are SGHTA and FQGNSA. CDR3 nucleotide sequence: TGTGCCAGCAGCCGGGGACTAGCCCTGGAACGGCAGTTCTTC. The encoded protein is CASSRGLALERQFF.

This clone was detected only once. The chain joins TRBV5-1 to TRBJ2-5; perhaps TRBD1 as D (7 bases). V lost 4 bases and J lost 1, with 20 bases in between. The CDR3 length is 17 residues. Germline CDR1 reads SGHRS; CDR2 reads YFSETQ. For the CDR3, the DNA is TGCGCCAGCAGCAGGGGGGTAGGGACAGATAGCCAAGAGACCCAGTACTTC. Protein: CASSRGVGTDSQETQYF.

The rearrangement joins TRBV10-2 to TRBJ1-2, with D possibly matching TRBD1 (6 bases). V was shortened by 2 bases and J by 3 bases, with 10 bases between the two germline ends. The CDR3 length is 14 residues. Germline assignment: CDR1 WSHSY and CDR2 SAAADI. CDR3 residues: CASSETAGDYGYTF. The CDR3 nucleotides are TGCGCCAGCAGTGAGACGGCAGGGGACTATGGCTACACCTTC.